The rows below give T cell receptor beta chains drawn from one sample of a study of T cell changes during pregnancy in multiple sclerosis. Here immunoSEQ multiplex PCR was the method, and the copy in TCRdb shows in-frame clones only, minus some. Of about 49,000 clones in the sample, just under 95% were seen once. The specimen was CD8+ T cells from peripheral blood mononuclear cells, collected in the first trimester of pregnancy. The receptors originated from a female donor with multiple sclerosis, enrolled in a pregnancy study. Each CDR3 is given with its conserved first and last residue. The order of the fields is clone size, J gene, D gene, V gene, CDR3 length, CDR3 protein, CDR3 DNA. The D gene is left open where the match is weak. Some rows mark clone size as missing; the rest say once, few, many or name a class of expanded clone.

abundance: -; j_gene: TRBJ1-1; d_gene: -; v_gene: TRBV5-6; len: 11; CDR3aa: CASSWATEAFF; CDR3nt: TGTGCCAGCAGCTGGGCCACTGAAGCTTTCTTT
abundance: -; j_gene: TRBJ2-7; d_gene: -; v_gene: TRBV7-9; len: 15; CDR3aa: CASSAYGQGGYEQYF; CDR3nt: TGTGCCAGCTCGGCTTACGGGCAGGGGGGCTACGAGCAGTACTTC
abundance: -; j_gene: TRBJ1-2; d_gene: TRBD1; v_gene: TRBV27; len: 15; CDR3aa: CASSLDRGLNYGYTF; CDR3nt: TGTGCCAGCAGTTTAGACAGGGGACTAAACTATGGCTACACCTTC
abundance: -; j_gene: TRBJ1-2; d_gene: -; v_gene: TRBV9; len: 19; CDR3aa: CASSARSVYHRELNYGYTF; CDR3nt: TGTGCCAGCAGCGCCCGTAGTGTCTACCACAGGGAGCTGAACTATGGCTACACCTTC
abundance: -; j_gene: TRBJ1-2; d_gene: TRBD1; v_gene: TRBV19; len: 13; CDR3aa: CASSGQGNYGYTF; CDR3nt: TGTGCCAGTAGCGGACAGGGGAACTATGGCTACACCTTC
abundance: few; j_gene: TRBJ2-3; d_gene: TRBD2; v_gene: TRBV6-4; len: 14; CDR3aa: CASSDTSGTDTQYF; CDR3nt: TGTGCCAGCAGTGACACTAGCGGCACAGATACGCAGTATTTT
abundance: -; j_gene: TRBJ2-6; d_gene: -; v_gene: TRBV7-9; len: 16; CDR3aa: CASSFPEGSGANVLTF; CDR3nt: TGTGCCAGCAGCTTCCCCGAGGGATCTGGGGCCAACGTCCTGACTTTC
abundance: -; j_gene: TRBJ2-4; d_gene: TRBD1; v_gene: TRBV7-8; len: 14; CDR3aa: CASSPRQGPSFQYF; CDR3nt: TGTGCCAGCAGCCCACGACAGGGTCCCTCCTTTCAGTACTTC
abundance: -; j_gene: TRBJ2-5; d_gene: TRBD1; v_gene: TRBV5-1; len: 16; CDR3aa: CASSLDWTGSIETQYF; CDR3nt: TGCGCCAGCAGCCTGGACTGGACAGGGAGCATTGAGACCCAGTACTTC
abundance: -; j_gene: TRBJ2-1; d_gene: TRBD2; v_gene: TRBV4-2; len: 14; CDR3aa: CASSQELADNEQFF; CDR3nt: TGTGCCAGCAGCCAAGAACTAGCGGACAATGAGCAGTTCTTC
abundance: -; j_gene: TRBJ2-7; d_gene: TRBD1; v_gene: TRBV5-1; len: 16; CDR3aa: CASSLIPGQSSYEQYF; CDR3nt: TGCGCCAGCAGCTTGATCCCGGGACAGAGTTCTTACGAGCAGTACTTC
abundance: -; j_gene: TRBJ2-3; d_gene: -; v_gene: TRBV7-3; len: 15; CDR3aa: CASSPGVGAADTQYF; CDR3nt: TGTGCCAGCAGCCCTGGAGTAGGAGCGGCAGATACGCAGTATTTT
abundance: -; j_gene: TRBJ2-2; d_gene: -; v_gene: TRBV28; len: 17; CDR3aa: CASRSPLSGGNTGELFF; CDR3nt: TGTGCCAGCAGATCCCCTCTTTCCGGGGGGAACACCGGGGAGCTGTTTTTT
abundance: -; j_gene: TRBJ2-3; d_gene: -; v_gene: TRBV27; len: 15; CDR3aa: CASSLYTLPADTQYF; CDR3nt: TGTGCCAGCAGTTTATATACCCTTCCGGCAGATACGCAGTATTTT
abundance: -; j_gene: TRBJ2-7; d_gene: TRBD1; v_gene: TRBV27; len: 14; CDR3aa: CASSPGQGNYEQYF; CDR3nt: TGTGCCAGCAGTCCCGGACAGGGTAACTACGAGCAGTACTTC
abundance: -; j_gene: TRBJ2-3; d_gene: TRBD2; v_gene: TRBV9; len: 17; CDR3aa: CASSVAGGGGPSDTQYF; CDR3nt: TGTGCCAGCAGCGTAGCGGGGGGGGGAGGGCCCTCGGATACGCAGTATTTT
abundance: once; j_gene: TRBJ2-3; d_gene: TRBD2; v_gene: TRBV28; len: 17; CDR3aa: CASSLREWREEKDTQYF; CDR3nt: TGTGCCAGCAGTTTGAGGGAATGGCGGGAGGAGAAAGATACGCAGTATTTT
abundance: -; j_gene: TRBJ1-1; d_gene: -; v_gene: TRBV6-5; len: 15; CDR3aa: CAGRPFDSSNTEAFF; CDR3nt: TGTGCCGGCAGACCCTTCGACAGTTCGAACACTGAAGCTTTCTTT
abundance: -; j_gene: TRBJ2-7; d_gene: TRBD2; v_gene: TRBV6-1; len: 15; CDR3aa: CASSEGLAGGYEQYF; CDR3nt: TGTGCCAGCAGTGAGGGACTAGCGGGAGGATACGAGCAGTACTTC
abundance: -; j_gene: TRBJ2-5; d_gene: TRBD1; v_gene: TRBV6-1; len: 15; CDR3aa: CASSVGQGAGETQYF; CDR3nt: TGTGCCAGCAGTGTGGGACAGGGGGCGGGGGAGACCCAGTACTTC
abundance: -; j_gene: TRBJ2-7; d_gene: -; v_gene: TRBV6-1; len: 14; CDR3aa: CASSELGSGYEQYF; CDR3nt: TGTGCCAGCAGTGAATTGGGGAGTGGATACGAGCAGTACTTC
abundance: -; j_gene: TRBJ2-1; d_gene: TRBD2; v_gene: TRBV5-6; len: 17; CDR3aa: CASSLGNSGRAGNEQFF; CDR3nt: TGTGCCAGCAGCTTGGGAAATAGCGGGAGGGCCGGGAATGAGCAGTTCTTC
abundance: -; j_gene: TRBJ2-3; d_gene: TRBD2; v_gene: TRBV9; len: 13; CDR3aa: CASGAGGGDTQYF; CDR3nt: TGTGCCAGCGGGGCGGGAGGGGGAGATACGCAGTATTTT
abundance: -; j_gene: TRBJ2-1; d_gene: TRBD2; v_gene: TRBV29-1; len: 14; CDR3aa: CSVDASGSGNEQFF; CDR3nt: TGCAGCGTTGATGCTAGCGGGAGCGGCAATGAGCAGTTCTTC
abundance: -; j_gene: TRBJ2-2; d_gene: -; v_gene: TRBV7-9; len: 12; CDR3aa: CASSPGRGELFF; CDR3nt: TGTGCCAGCAGCCCAGGCAGAGGGGAGCTGTTTTTT
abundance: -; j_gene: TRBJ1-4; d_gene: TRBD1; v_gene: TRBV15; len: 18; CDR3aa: CATSRGPWTGDNRGKLFF; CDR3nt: TGTGCCACCAGCAGAGGCCCTTGGACAGGGGACAACAGGGGAAAACTGTTTTTT
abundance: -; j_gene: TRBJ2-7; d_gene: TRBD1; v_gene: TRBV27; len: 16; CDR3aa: CASSLLGDRAIYEQYF; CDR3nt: TGTGCCAGCAGTTTATTAGGGGACAGGGCTATATACGAGCAGTACTTC
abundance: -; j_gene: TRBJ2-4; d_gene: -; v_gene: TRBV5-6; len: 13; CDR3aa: CASSFMGGNIQYF; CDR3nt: TGTGCCAGCAGCTTCATGGGGGGAAACATTCAGTACTTC
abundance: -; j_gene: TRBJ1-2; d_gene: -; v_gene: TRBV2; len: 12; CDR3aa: CARKGFNYGYTF; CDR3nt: TGTGCCCGGAAGGGGTTTAACTATGGCTACACCTTC
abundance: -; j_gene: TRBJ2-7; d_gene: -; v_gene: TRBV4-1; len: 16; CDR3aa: CASSQAPGRGLYEQYF; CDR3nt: TGCGCCAGCAGCCAAGCACCTGGCAGGGGTCTCTACGAGCAGTACTTC
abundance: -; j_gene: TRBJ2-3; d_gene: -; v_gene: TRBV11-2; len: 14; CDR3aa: CASSRSPLTDTQYF; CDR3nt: TGTGCCAGCAGCCGGAGCCCTCTCACAGATACGCAGTATTTT
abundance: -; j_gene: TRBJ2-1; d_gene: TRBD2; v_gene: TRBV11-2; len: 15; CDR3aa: CASSLGLSGGNEQFF; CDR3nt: TGTGCCAGCAGCTTAGGACTTAGCGGGGGGAATGAGCAGTTCTTC
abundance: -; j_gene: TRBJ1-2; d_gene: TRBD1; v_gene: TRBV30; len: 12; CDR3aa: CAWRVDRDGYTF; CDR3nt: TGTGCCTGGAGAGTGGACAGGGATGGCTACACCTTC
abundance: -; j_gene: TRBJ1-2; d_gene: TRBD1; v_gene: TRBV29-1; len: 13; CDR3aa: CSSVGQGLDGYTF; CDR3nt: TGCAGCTCTGTTGGACAGGGACTGGATGGCTACACCTTC
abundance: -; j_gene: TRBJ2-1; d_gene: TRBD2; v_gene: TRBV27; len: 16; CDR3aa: CASSLSAGGLYNEQFF; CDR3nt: TGTGCCAGCAGTTTATCGGCGGGAGGGCTCTACAATGAGCAGTTCTTC
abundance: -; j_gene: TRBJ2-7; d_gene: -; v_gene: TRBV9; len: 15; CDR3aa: CASSVGDSAGYEQYF; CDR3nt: TGTGCCAGCAGCGTAGGAGACTCTGCTGGGTACGAGCAGTACTTC
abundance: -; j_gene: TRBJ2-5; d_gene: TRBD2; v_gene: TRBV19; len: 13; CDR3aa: CASKTSGTETQYF; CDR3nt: TGTGCCAGTAAGACTAGCGGGACAGAGACCCAGTACTTC
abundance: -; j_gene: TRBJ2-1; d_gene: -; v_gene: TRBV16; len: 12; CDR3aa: CASSHPRGGRFF; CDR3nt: TGTGCCAGCAGCCACCCCCGGGGAGGAAGGTTCTTC
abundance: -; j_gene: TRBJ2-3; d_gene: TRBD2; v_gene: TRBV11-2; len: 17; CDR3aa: CASSLGGMGGGTDTQYF; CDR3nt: TGTGCCAGCAGCTTGGGGGGGATGGGAGGTGGGACAGATACGCAGTATTTT
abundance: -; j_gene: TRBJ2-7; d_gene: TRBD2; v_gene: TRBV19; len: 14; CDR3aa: CASSIGGSSYEQYF; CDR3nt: TGTGCCAGTAGTATAGGCGGGAGCTCCTACGAGCAGTACTTC
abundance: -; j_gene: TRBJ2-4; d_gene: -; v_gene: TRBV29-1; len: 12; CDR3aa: CSVLGAENIQYF; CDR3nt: TGCAGCGTTTTGGGGGCCGAAAACATTCAGTACTTC
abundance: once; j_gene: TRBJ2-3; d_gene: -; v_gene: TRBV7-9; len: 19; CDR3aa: CASSNTLTSEGLGTDTQYF; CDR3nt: TGTGCCAGCAGCAACACACTAACGTCGGAGGGCCTTGGCACAGATACGCAGTATTTT
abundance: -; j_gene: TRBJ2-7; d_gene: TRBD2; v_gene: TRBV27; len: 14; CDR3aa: CASSPSGRGSEQYF; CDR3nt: TGTGCCAGCAGTCCTAGCGGGAGAGGCTCCGAGCAGTACTTC
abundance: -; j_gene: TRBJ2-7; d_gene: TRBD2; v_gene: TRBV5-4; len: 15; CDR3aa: CASSWGLAGSYEQYF; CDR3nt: TGTGCCAGCAGCTGGGGACTAGCGGGCTCCTACGAGCAGTACTTC
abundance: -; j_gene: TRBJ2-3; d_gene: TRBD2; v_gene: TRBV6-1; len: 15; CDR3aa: CASSRGRDSTDTQYF; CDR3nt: TGTGCCAGCAGTAGAGGGAGGGATAGCACAGATACGCAGTATTTT
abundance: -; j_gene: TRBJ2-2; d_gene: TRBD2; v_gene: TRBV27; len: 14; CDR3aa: CASSGTSDTGELFF; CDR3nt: TGTGCCAGCAGCGGGACTAGCGACACCGGGGAGCTGTTTTTT
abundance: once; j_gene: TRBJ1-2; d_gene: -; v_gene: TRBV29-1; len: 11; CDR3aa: CSVDTGSGYTF; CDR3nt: TGCAGCGTTGATACAGGATCCGGCTACACCTTC
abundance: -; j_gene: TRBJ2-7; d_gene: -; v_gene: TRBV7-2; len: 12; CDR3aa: CASSFGALEQYF; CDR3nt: TGTGCCAGCAGCTTTGGGGCTTTGGAGCAGTACTTC
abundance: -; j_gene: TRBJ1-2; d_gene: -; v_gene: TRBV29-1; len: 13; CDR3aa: CSVEGGVDYGYTF; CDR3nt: TGCAGCGTTGAAGGGGGCGTAGACTATGGCTACACCTTC
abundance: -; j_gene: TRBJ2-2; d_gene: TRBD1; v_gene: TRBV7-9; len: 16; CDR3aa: CASSTARDRNTGELFF; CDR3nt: TGTGCCAGCAGCACGGCCCGGGACAGAAACACCGGGGAGCTGTTTTTT
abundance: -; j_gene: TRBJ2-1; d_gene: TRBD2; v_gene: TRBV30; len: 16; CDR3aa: CAWSVSLAGSYNEQFF; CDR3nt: TGTGCCTGGAGTGTCTCCCTAGCGGGATCCTACAATGAGCAGTTCTTC